The clone carrying this T cell receptor (beta chain) is a singleton in its sample. As yet, its antigen is unknown. TCRdb called the reads again in MiXCR, with one record for every CDR3 protein. The sample has 75,000 to 95,000 distinct CDR3 sequences, roughly half seen once. This specimen belongs to a study of T cell repertoires in cytomegalovirus infection. Regarding the study as a whole: CMV-specific HLA-C-restricted TCR beta clonotypes dominated the ex vivo response. Cumulative public TCR beta family frequency identified carriers of CMV plus the relevant HLA.

The trim removed 1 base at V and 2 bases at J, leaving 2 bases unmatched. This CDR3 contains 15 residues. Per the germline V gene, CDR1 is SEHNR and CDR2 is FQNEAQ (reference sequence). V gene TRBV7-9 combines with J gene TRBJ1-2; 9 nucleotides agree with TRBD1. The clonotype was recovered from a human donor in good health (CMV status not recorded). Some clones in this sample may be carry-over from other donors' samples. The sequencing here drew on CD8+ T cells from cultured PBMCs, taken from culture after CMV antigen stimulation. In DNA form, the CDR3 reads TGTGCCAGCAGCTTAGGGGACAGGGCCAACTATGGCTACACCTTC. It codes for CASSLGDRANYGYTF.